The table lists the clone carrying this T cell receptor beta chain with many counts. TCRdb ran MiXCR on the 5' RACE reads and lists one entry per CDR3 protein. Of approximately 56,000 distinct CDR3 sequences listed, less than 9% are singletons. This sample is drawn from a study of spatial heterogeneity in lung cancer. The CDR3 is 15 amino acids. Trimming removed 7 bases from V and 0 bases from J, with 13 bases in between. Germline CDR1 reads MNHEY; CDR2 reads SVGEGT. Documented time point: blood at routine non-recurrence follow-up after resection. Unsorted whole RNA samples from tumor, nontumor lung or frozen PBMC were sequenced.

The V call is TRBV6-2 or TRBV6-3, the J call TRBJ2-1; no clear D gene. Sequenced here: PBMCs, sampled at follow-up. This TCR was sampled from a female donor with early-stage non-small cell lung cancer. CDR3 nucleotides: TGTGCCAGCATCCCGGACGGGTACTCCTACAATGAGCAGTTCTTC. As protein: CASIPDGYSYNEQFF.